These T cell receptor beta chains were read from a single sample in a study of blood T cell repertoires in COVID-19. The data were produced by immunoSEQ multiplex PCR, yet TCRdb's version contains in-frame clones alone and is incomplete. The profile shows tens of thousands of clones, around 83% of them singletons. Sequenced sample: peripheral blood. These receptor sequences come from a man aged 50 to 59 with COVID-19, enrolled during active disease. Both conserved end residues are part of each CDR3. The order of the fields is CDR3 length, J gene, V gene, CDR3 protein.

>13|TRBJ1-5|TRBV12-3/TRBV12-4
CASSSGAGQPQHF
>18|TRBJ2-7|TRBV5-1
CASSLPRVEAGFSYEQYF
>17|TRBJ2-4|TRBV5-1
CASSPQAGRGTKNIQYF
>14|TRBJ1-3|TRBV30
CAWRGPISGNTIYF
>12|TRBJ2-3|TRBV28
CASSLLVDTQYF
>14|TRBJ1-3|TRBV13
CASSLQDSGNTIYF
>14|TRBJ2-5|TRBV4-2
CASSHGQEQETQYF
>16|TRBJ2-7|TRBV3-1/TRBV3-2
CASSQAGDRGGGEQYF
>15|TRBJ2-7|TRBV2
CASKGGYSSSYEQYF
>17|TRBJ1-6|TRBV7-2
CASSLIGSRGRNSPLHF
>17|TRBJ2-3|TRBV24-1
CATSDRQGQAGTDTQYF
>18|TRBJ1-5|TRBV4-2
CASSHSFGTQGNNQPQHF
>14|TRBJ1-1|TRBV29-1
CSVEVGPGGTEAFF
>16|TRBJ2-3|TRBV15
CATSNLRGMDTDTQYF
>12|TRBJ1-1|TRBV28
CASSQRDTEAFF
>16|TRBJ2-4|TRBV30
CAWSVPRGLAKNIQYF
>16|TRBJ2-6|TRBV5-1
CASSLATVVGANVLTF
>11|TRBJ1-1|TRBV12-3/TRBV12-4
CASSRQAEAFF
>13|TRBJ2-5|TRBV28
CASSLSGPETQYF
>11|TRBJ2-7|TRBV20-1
CSASKRDEQYF
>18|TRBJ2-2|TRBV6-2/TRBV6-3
CASSYPKTGSKNTGELFF
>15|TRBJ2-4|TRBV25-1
CASSESGIAKNIQYF
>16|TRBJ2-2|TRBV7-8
CASSLGQGSYTGELFF
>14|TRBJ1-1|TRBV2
CATKRDSINTEAFF
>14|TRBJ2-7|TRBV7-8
CASSLSLAGDEQYF
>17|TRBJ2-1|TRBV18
CASSLNPGLAGRVEQFF
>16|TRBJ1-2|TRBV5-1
CASSLPPPGVAYGYTF
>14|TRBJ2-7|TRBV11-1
CASSLGLAASEQYF
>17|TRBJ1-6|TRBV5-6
CASSLAGGSSGGSPLHF
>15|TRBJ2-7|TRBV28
CASSPTSGSRNEQYF
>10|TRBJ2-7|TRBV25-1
CAKRDYEQYF
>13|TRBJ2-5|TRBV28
CASLTGGGETQYF
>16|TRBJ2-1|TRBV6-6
CASRRSGGELGNEQFF
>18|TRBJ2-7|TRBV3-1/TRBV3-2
CASSQHDRAPSGSYEQYF
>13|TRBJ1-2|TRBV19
CASKGGTNYGYTF
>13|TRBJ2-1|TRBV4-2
CASSQDRPGEQFF
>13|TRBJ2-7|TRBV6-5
CASTRSGTYEQYF
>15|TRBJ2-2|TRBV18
CASSPGQGQPGELFF
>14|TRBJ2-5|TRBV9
CASSVGDTQETQYF
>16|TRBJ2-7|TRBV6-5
CASSYPRGQGLYEQYF
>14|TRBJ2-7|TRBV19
CATKPSGSFNEQYF
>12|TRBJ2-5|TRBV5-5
CASSRTPETQYF
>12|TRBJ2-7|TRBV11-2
CASSLGHYEQYF
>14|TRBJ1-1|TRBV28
CASRPPGENTEAFF
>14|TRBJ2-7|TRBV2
CASNRREGLIEQYF
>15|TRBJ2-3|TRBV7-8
CASSLAGAGTDTQYF
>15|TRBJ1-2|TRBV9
CASSTRDRPFYGYTF
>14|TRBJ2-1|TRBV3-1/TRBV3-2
CASSRTSGENEQFF
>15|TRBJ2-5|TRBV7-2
CASSLVAVARETQYF
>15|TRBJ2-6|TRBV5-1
CASSLPGPGANVLTF